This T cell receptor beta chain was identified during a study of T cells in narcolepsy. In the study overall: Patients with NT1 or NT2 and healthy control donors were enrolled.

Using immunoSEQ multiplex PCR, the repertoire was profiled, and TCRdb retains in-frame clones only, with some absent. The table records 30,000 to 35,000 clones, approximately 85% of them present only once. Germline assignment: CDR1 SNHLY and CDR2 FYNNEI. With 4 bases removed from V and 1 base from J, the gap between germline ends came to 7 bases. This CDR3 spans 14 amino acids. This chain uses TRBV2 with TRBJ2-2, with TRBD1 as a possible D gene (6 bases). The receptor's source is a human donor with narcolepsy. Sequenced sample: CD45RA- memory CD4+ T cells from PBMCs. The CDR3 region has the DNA TGTGCCAGCAGTGCGGGACAGAACACCGGGGAGCTGTTTTTT. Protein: CASSAGQNTGELFF. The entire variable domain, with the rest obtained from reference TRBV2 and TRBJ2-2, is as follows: EPEVTQTPSHQVTQMGQEVILRCVPISNHLYFYWYRQILGQKVEFLVSFYNNEISEKSEIFDDQFSVERPDGSNFTLKIRSTKLEDSAMYFCASSAGQNTGELFFGEGSRLTVL.